The sequence of this TCR beta chain was determined in a study of lymphopenia after photon versus proton radiotherapy. Some clones are missing from TCRdb's copy, which holds only in-frame ones; the method was immunoSEQ multiplex PCR. The table records fewer than 50,000 clones, 85% of them present only once. Trimming stripped 1 base from V and 14 bases from J, with 9 bases between. CDR1 and CDR2 (germline): SGHTA, FQGNSA. The CDR3 has 12 residues. The receptor's source is a man in his forties with gastric cancer. J is TRBJ2-6 and V is TRBV7-2; weak D call: TRBD1 (5 bases). Sample: peripheral blood, taken from a patient treated with photon-based radiotherapy. The CDR3 is CASSLVRGLLTF. The CDR3 DNA reads TGTGCCAGCAGCTTAGTTAGGGGTCTCCTGACTTTC.